This T cell receptor beta chain is drawn from a study of response to subunit inactivated influenza vaccine. The study's findings and limits: After each seasonal influenza vaccination, few new T cells are recruited, the authors suggested.

MiXCR, run by TCRdb on the RT-PCR reads, gives a single entry per CDR3 protein. The table includes 860,000 or so distinct CDR3 sequences, around 20% detected once. This clonotype turned up a few times. The antigen is unknown. From germline, CDR1 is ENHRY and CDR2 SYGVKD. The ends lost 2 bases at V and 1 base at J; junction bases unmatched: 4. The CDR3 is made up of 18 amino acids. The sequences come from PBMCs from blood, collected about 5 days after vaccination. The chain recombines TRBV10-3 with TRBJ2-6; 11 bases match TRBD1. This receptor was identified in a man in his fifties who received an inactivated influenza vaccine. CDR3 in DNA: TGTGCCATCAGTGAGAGGGACAGGGGGGAATCTGGGGCCAACGTCCTGACTTTC. Protein: CAISERDRGESGANVLTF.